The 12 T cell receptor beta chains reported below all come from one sample, sequenced in a study of metastatic and nonmetastatic thyroid tumors. No patient had received any treatment before thyroid surgery. MiXCR reprocessed the PCR reads for TCRdb. The sample consists of 35,000 to 50,000 clones, approximately 3% of them appearing once. Sequencing was carried out using blood. These receptors were obtained from a female donor with papillary thyroid cancer or a benign thyroid nodule (not recorded which). Some clones in this sample may be carry-over from other donors' samples.

This clone was seen a few times. The chain has TRBV6-2 or TRBV6-3 and TRBJ2-1, with 13 bases fitting TRBD2. The V gene end was trimmed by 7 bases and the J gene end by 7 bases; junction bases not matched to a gene: 7. Germline V CDR1 and CDR2: MNHEY, SVGEGT. The CDR3 loop spans 15 amino acids. The DNA for the CDR3 is TGTGCCAGCAAAACACTAGCGGGAGGGCGAAATGAGCAGTTCTTC. It is translated as CASKTLAGGRNEQFF.

Turning to this clone: Given a much more abundant clone one base away, this may be a read error. Lacking the conserved final phenylalanine or tryptophan, this CDR3 likely reflects a read error. This rearrangement joins TRBV6-2 or TRBV6-3 to TRBJ2-7; 8 bases fit TRBD2. CDR1 is MNHEY, CDR2 SVGEGT, per germline. Trimming removed 7 bases from V and 6 bases from J; junction bases left unmatched: 8. The CDR3 is 13 amino acids. The CDR3 DNA reads as TGTGCCAGCATAAGGGCGGGAGGTTGCGAGCAGTACTCC. Translated: CASIRAGGCEQYS.

J is TRBJ2-1 and V is TRBV12-5; TRBD2 might be the D (6 bases). V was clipped by 3 bases and J by 2 bases, with 8 bases between them. Germline assignment: CDR1 LGHNT and CDR2 FRNRAP. The CDR3 runs 14 residues. The CDR3 loop reads CASGFGGPYNEQFF. In DNA, the CDR3 is TGTGCTAGTGGTTTTGGAGGGCCCTACAATGAGCAGTTCTTC. Complete variable domain (other parts from reference TRBV12-5 and TRBJ2-1): DARVTQTPRHKVTEMGQEVTMRCQPILGHNTVFWYRQTMMQGLELLAYFRNRAPLDDSGMPKDRFSAEMPDATLATLKIQPSEPRDSAVYFCASGFGGPYNEQFFGPGTRLTVL.

The V and J genes are TRBV20-1 and TRBJ1-2; D might be TRBD1 (5 bases). The ends were cut back, 6 bases at V and 4 bases at J, with 6 bases in the middle. Germline CDR1 is DFQATT and CDR2 is SNEGSKA (reference sequence). The CDR3 is 10 amino acids. CDR3 bases: TGCAGTGCAGGGGTCTATGGCTACACCTTC. It specifies CSAGVYGYTF.

This clone was picked up many times. This rearrangement joins TRBV5-1 to TRBJ2-2; 10 nucleotides match TRBD2. Germline CDR1 SGHRS, CDR2 YFSETQ. J was trimmed by 6 bases and V by 2 bases; bases with no gene match: 4. The CDR3 length is 15 residues. The CDR3 bases are TGCGCCAGCAGCTTAAGTCTAGCGGGAGCCGGGGAGCTGTTTTTT. Translated, it gives CASSLSLAGAGELFF.

This clone was detected ten times or more. The rearrangement links TRBV9 to TRBJ1-6, with no clear D. The CDR3 is 15 amino acids. V was clipped by 0 bases and J by 8 bases, with 12 bases between them. Germline loops: CDR1 SGDLS, CDR2 YYNGEE. CDR3 DNA: TGTGCCAGCAGCGTAGTACCATCTCGGGATTCACCCCTCCACTTT. Protein: CASSVVPSRDSPLHF.

Many counts were recorded for this clone. The chain links TRBV6-1 to TRBJ2-7; no reliable D call. Trimming cost V 2 bases and J 0 bases, with 11 bases left between them. The CDR3 covers 15 residues. Germline assignment: CDR1 MNHNS and CDR2 SASEGT. The CDR3 region has the DNA TGTGCCAGCAGTGAATTTCGGCAAAGCTCCTACGAGCAGTACTTC. This codes for CASSEFRQSSYEQYF.

As concerns this clone: It may be a read error: a sequence one base away is much more abundant. J is TRBJ2-5 and V is TRBV6-1, with D possibly being TRBD2 (6 bases). The V gene lost 5 bases and the J gene lost 9 bases, with 19 bases spanning the gap. Germline CDR1 MNHNS, CDR2 SASEGT. The length of the CDR3 is 14 residues. CDR3 in amino acids: CASSRAHLGEAQYF. The CDR3 DNA reads as TGTGCCAGCAGTCGGGCCCACCTGGGGGAGGCCCAGTACTTC.

In this sample, this clone turned up many times. The rearrangement joins TRBV12-3 or TRBV12-4 to TRBJ1-2, with 7 positions matching TRBD1. V gave up 6 bases and J gave up 1 base; unmatched junction bases: 11. The CDR3 has 16 residues. The CDR3 DNA is TGTGCCAGCAGCAAACGTACAGGGGCTCTTAACTATGGCTACACCTTC. Protein product: CASSKRTGALNYGYTF.

This clone was picked up many times. The chain is built from TRBV4-2 and TRBJ2-2; 8 positions agree with TRBD2. Germline V lookup: CDR1 LGHNA, CDR2 YNFKEQ. The CDR3 loop spans 15 amino acids. The V gene end was trimmed by 0 bases and the J gene end by 9 bases; junction bases not matched to a gene: 6. The CDR3: CASSQDRSGSRELFF. The CDR3 bases are TGTGCCAGCAGCCAAGATCGCAGCGGGAGTAGGGAGCTGTTTTTT.

In its sample, this clone was seen a few times. The V gene is TRBV5-6, the J gene TRBJ1-2; TRBD1 might be the D (5 bases). Germline CDR1 is SGHDT and CDR2 is YYEEEE. There are 14 residues in the CDR3. Trimming cost V 1 base and J 2 bases, with 9 bases left between them. This CDR3 is CASSLFQGNYGYTF. The CDR3 region has the DNA TGTGCCAGCAGCTTGTTTCAGGGCAACTATGGCTACACCTTC.

This clone has a count of ten or more. This chain links TRBV6-2 or TRBV6-3 with TRBJ1-2; D remains ambiguous. The germline gives CDR1 MNHEY, CDR2 SVGEGT. V was cut by 8 bases and J by 4 bases, with 14 bases left in between. The CDR3 totals 13 residues. Here the CDR3 reads CASSGFGSYGYTF. The CDR3 bases are TGTGCCAGCTCTGGGTTCGGGAGCTATGGCTACACCTTC.